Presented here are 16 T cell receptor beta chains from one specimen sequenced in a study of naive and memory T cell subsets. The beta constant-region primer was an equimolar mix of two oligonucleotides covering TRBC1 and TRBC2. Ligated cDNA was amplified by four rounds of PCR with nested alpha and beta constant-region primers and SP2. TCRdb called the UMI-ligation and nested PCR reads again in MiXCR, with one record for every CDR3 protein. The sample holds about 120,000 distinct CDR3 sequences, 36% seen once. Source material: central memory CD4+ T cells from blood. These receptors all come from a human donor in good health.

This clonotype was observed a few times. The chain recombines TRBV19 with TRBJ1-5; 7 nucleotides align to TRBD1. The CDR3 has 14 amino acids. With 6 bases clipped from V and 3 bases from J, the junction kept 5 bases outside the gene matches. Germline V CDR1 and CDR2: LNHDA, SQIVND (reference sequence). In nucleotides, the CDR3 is TGTGCCAGTAGACAGACAGGGAACAATCAGCCCCAGCATTTT. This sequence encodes CASRQTGNNQPQHF. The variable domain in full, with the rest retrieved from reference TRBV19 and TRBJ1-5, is DGGITQSPKYLFRKEGQNVTLSCEQNLNHDAMYWYRQDPGQGLRLIYYSQIVNDFQKGDIAEGYSVSREKKESFPLTVTSAQKNPTAFYLCASRQTGNNQPQHFGDGTRLSIL.

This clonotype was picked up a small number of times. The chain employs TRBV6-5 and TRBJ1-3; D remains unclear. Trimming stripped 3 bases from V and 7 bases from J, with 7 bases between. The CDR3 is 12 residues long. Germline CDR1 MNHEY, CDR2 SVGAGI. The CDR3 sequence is CASSYGGNTIYF. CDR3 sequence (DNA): TGTGCCAGCAGTTATGGCGGCAACACCATATATTTT.

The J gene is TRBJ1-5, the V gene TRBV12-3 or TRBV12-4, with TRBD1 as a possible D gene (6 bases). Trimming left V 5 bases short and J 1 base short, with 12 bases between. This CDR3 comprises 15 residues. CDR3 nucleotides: TGTGCCAGCAGTCGACAGGCGATAAGCAATCAGCCCCAGCATTTT. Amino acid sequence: CASSRQAISNQPQHF.

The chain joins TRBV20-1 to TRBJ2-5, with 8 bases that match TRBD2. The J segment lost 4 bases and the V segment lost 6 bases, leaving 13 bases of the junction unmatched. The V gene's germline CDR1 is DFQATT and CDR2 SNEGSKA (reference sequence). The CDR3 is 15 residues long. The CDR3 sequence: CSAVPGLVPGETQYF. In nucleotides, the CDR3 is TGCAGTGCAGTGCCGGGACTAGTTCCCGGAGAGACCCAGTACTTC.

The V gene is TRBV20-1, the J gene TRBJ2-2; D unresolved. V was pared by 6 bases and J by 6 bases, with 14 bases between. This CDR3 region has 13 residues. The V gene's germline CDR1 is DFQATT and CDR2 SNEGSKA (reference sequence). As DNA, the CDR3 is TGCAGTGCAGGGCAGCATTTACCCGGGGAGCTGTTTTTT. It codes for CSAGQHLPGELFF.

CDR3 loop: CASSLGRGLYGYTF. CDR3 in DNA: TGTGCCAGCAGTTTAGGACGGGGGCTTTATGGCTACACCTTC. This chain connects TRBV12-3 or TRBV12-4 to TRBJ1-2, with D tentatively TRBD1 (6 bases). The CDR3 has 14 residues. Trimming cost V 1 base and J 5 bases, with 11 bases left between them.

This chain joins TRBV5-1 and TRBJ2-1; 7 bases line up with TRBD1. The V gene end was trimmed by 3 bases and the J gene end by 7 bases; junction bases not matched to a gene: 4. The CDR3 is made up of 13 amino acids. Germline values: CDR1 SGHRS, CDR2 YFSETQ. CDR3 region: CASSSGGQNEQFF. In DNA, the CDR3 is TGCGCCAGCAGCTCAGGGGGTCAGAATGAGCAGTTCTTC.

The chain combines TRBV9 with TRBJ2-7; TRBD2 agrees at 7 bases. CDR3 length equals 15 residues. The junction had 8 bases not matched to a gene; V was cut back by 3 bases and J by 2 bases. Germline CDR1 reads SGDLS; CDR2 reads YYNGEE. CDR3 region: CASSEHSGPAYEQYF. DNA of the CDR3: TGTGCCAGCAGCGAGCATAGCGGGCCCGCCTACGAGCAGTACTTC.

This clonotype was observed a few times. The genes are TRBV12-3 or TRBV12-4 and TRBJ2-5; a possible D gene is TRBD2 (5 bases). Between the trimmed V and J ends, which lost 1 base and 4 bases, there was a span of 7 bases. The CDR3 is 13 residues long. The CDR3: CASSLVGVETQYF. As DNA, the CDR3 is TGTGCCAGCAGTTTAGTGGGAGTAGAGACCCAGTACTTC.

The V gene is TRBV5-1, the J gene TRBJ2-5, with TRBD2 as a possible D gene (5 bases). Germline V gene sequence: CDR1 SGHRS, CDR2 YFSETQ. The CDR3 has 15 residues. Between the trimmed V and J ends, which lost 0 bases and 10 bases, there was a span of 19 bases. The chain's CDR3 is CASSLGWRLEEGQYF. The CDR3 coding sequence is TGCGCCAGCAGCTTGGGGTGGAGGCTGGAAGAGGGCCAGTACTTC.

The CDR3 DNA reads as TGTGCCAGCAGCGTACAGAGCGGGGGCACAGATACGCAGTATTTT. Translation: CASSVQSGGTDTQYF. The chain carries TRBV9 and TRBJ2-3, with TRBD2 identical over 7 bases. Looked up from germline, CDR1 is SGDLS and CDR2 is YYNGEE. V shed 1 base and J 1 base; nucleotides not matched to a gene: 3. The CDR3 has 15 amino acids.

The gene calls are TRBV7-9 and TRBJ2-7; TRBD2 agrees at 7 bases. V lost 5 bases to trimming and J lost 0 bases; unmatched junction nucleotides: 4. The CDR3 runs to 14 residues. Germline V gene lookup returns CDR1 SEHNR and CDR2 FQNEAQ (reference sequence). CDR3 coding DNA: TGTGCCAGCAGCCGGCGGGAGAGCTCCTACGAGCAGTACTTC. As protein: CASSRRESSYEQYF.

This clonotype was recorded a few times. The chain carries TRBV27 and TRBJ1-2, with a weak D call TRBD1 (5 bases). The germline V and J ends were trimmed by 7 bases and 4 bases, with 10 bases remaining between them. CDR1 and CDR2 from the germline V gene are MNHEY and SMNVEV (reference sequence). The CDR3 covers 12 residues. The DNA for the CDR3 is TGTGCCAGCAAGGGACTGAGCTATGGCTACACCTTC. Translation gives CASKGLSYGYTF.

CDR3 DNA: TGTGCCAGCAGCCCAGGACCCCGGTACCAAGAGACCCAGTACTTC. Protein product: CASSPGPRYQETQYF. The V call is TRBV14, the J call TRBJ2-5; no clear D. This CDR3 is 15 amino acids long. CDR1 and CDR2 (germline): SGHDN, FVKESK. Trimming left V 4 bases short and J 0 bases short, with 12 bases between.

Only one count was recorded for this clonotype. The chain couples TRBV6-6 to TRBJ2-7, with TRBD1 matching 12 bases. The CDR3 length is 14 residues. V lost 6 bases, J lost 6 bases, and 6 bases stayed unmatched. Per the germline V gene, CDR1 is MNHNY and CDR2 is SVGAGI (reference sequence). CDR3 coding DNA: TGTGCCAGCAGACGGGGACAGGGGGCATTCGAGCAGTACTTC. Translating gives CASRRGQGAFEQYF.

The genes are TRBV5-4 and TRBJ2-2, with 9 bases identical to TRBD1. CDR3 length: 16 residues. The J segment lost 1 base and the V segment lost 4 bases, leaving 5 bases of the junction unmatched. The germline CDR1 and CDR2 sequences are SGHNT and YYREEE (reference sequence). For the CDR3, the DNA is TGTGCCAGCAGCCTTCCGGGACAGGGGAACACCGGGGAGCTGTTTTTT. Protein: CASSLPGQGNTGELFF.